The next 9 T cell receptor beta chains were all read from a single sample in a study of cytomegalovirus exposure and HLA in healthy donors. In the PCR, 60 Vbeta and 13 Jbeta primers were used. Clones were sequenced by immunoSEQ multiplex PCR, and TCRdb holds only the in-frame ones, with some missing. The table shows 150,000 to 200,000 clones, with around 76% occurring only once. Material: PBMCs. Receptors originate from a female donor in good health and CMV-seronegative.

The chain uses TRBV5-1 and TRBJ2-1; 9 positions match TRBD1. This CDR3 is 13 amino acids long. Germline CDR1 and CDR2: SGHRS and YFSETQ. The V gene end was trimmed by 4 bases and the J gene end by 7 bases; junction bases not matched to a gene: 3. DNA for the CDR3: TGCGCCAGCAGCCTCGGGACAGGGAATGAGCAGTTCTTC. The encoded protein is CASSLGTGNEQFF. The full variable domain, in which reference TRBV5-1 and TRBJ2-1 provide the parts outside the CDR3, is KAGVTQTPRYLIKTRGQQVTLSCSPISGHRSVSWYQQTPGQGLQFLFEYFSETQRNKGNFPGRFSGRQFSNSRSEMNVSTLELGDSALYLCASSLGTGNEQFFGPGTRLTVL.

V usage is TRBV5-6 and J usage is TRBJ2-1; TRBD1 aligns across 9 bases. Germline V gene data show CDR1 as SGHDT and CDR2 as YYEEEE. With V trimmed by 4 bases and J by 3 bases, 8 bases remained unmatched. The CDR3 covers 16 residues. This chain's CDR3 is CASSGTGLPHYNEQFF. CDR3 nucleotides: TGTGCCAGCAGCGGGACAGGGTTACCCCACTACAATGAGCAGTTCTTC. Based on the CDR3 plus reference TRBV5-6 and TRBJ2-1, the full variable domain is DAGVTQSPTHLIKTRGQQVTLRCSPKSGHDTVSWYQQALGQGPQFIFQYYEEEERQRGNFPDRFSGHQFPNYSSELNVNALLLGDSALYLCASSGTGLPHYNEQFFGPGTRLTVL.

This clone was observed once. This chain links TRBV7-3 with TRBJ2-7; TRBD1 matches 7 bases. The CDR3 loop spans 17 amino acids. The V and J ends lost 1 base and 0 bases, in that order; junction bases with no gene match: 9. The germline CDR1 and CDR2 sequences are SGHTA and FQGTGA. In nucleotides, the CDR3 is TGTGCCAGCAGCTTAAGACAGGGTACAGGAAGCTCCTACGAGCAGTACTTC. It yields the protein CASSLRQGTGSSYEQYF.

This clone turned up a few times. The gene calls are TRBV25-1 and TRBJ1-2, with 11 nucleotides matching TRBD1. V lost 1 base to trimming and J lost 6 bases; unmatched junction nucleotides: 1. The length of the CDR3 is 14 residues. Looked up from germline, CDR1 is MGHDK and CDR2 is SYGVNS. CDR3 in DNA: TGTGCCAGCAGTGAATGGACAGGGGGCGATGGCTACACCTTC. It translates to CASSEWTGGDGYTF.

This clone was found a few times. The chain uses TRBV9 and TRBJ2-1; 8 positions agree with TRBD2. Unmatched junction bases numbered 9, after V lost 4 bases and J lost 9 bases. CDR3 size: 14 residues. Germline CDR1 and CDR2: SGDLS and YYNGEE. CDR3 residues: CASSPGTGGGEQFF. The DNA of the CDR3 is TGTGCCAGCAGCCCTGGGACGGGAGGGGGTGAGCAGTTCTTC.

This clone was observed once. The J gene is TRBJ1-1, the V gene TRBV10-3; D uncertain. Trimming left V 6 bases short and J 1 base short, with 15 bases between. There are 15 residues in the CDR3. From germline, CDR1 is ENHRY and CDR2 SYGVKD. The CDR3 nucleotides read TGTGCCATCAGAAGGGAGGGATCGGGGAACACTGAAGCTTTCTTT. It encodes CAIRREGSGNTEAFF.

The chain recombines TRBV6-5 with TRBJ1-4; TRBD1 aligns across 7 bases. Germline trimming cut 4 bases from V and 7 bases from J; bases unmatched to any gene: 6. The germline CDR1 and CDR2 sequences are MNHEY and SVGAGI. The CDR3 totals 14 residues. CDR3 nucleotide sequence: TGTGCCAGCAGTTTAGACAGGGAGGTTGAAAAACTGTTTTTT. Translation: CASSLDREVEKLFF.

The CDR3 nucleotides read TGCGCCAGCACGGTCGGGGGAAACACCGGGGAGCTGTTTTTT. This encodes CASTVGGNTGELFF. This rearrangement joins TRBV5-1 to TRBJ2-2; possibly TRBD2 for D (6 bases). Trimming took 6 bases from V and 2 from J, leaving 11 bases between them. The CDR3 consists of 14 residues. From germline, CDR1 is SGHRS and CDR2 YFSETQ.

This sequence joins TRBV19 and TRBJ1-2; D gene unclear. The germline V and J ends were trimmed by 2 bases and 0 bases, with 10 bases remaining between them. The CDR3 length is 15 residues. From germline, CDR1 is LNHDA and CDR2 SQIVND (reference sequence). The CDR3 region is CASSINGITNYGYTF. For the CDR3, the DNA is TGTGCCAGTAGTATAAACGGTATCACTAACTATGGCTACACCTTC.